The table lists the clone carrying this T cell receptor beta chain with a few counts. A J-beta primer mix and a sample-barcoded 5' primer were used in a second PCR of about 7 to 12 cycles. TCRdb reanalysed the 5' RACE reads using MiXCR and keeps one entry per CDR3 protein. This table holds 1.2 million to 1.5 million distinct CDR3 sequences, about 43% found once. Peripheral blood was drawn, approximately 9.5 milliliters per donor. Isolating PBMCs gave at least 6 million of these cells per sample. Total RNA, at least 5.5 micrograms per sample, was extracted from PBMCs. This sample is part of a study of blood T cells in healthy people across ages. This CDR3 spans 13 amino acids. V gave up 6 bases and J gave up 6 bases; unmatched junction bases: 7. Germline V CDR1 and CDR2: MNHEY, SMNVEV (reference sequence).

The sample was blood. This sequence joins TRBV27 and TRBJ1-2, with 7 nucleotides matching TRBD1. This receptor was taken from a woman between 18 and 29 years old in good health. The CDR3 bases are TGTGCCAGCAGCAAACAGGGGACGCATGGCTACACCTTC. It encodes CASSKQGTHGYTF.